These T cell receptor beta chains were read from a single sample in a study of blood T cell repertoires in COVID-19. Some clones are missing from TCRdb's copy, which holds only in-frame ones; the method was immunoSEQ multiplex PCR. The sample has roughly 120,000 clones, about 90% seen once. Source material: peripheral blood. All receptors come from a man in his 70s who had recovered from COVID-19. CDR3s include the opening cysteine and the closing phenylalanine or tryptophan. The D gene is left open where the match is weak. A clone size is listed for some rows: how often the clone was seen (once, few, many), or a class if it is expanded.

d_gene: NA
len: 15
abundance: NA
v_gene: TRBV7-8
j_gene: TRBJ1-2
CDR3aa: CASSLGGHLPYGYTF
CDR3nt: TGTGCCAGCAGCTTAGGTGGACATTTACCCTATGGCTACACCTTC

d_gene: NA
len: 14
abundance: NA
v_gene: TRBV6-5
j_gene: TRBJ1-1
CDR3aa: CASSRPERGTEAFF
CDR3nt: TGTGCCAGCAGCCGCCCCGAGCGGGGCACTGAAGCTTTCTTT

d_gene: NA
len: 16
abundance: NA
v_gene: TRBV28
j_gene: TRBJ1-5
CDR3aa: CASSPWESLGNQPQHF
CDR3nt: TGTGCCAGCAGTCCCTGGGAGTCTTTGGGCAATCAGCCCCAGCATTTT

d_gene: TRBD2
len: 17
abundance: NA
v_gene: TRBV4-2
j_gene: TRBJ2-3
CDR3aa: CASSQGLAGGYTDTQYF
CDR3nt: TGTGCCAGCAGCCAAGGTCTTGCGGGAGGATACACAGATACGCAGTATTTT

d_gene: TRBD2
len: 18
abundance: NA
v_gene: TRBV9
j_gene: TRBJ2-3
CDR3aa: CASSGGLAGQPSTDTQYF
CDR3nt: TGTGCCAGCAGCGGTGGACTAGCGGGGCAGCCTAGCACAGATACGCAGTATTTT

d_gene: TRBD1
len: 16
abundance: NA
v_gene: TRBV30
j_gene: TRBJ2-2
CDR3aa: CAWSVRQGYYTGELFF
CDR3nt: TGTGCCTGGAGTGTCAGACAGGGGTACTACACCGGGGAGCTGTTTTTT

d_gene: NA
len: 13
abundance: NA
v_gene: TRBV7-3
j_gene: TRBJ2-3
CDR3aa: CASSEYVADTQYF
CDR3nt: TGTGCCAGCAGCGAATACGTAGCAGATACGCAGTATTTT

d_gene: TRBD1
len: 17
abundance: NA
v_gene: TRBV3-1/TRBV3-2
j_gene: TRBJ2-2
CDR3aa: CASSQSWGRQGAGELFF
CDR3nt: TGTGCCAGCAGCCAATCTTGGGGGCGACAGGGTGCCGGGGAGCTGTTTTTT

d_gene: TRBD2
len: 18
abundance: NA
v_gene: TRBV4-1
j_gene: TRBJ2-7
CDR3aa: CASSQYLAGGPSVGEQYF
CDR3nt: TGCGCCAGCAGCCAGTACCTAGCGGGAGGGCCCTCGGTTGGCGAGCAGTACTTC

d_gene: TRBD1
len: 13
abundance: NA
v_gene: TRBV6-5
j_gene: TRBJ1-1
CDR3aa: CASRGQGSTEAFF
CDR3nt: TGTGCCAGCAGGGGACAGGGGTCCACTGAAGCTTTCTTT

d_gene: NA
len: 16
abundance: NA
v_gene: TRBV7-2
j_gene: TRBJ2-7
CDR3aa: CASSLGFRALDYEQYF
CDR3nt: TGTGCCAGCAGCTTAGGGTTCAGGGCATTGGACTACGAGCAGTACTTC

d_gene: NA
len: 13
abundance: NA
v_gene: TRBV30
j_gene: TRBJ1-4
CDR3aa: CASQGRFNEKLFF
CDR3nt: TGTGCCTCCCAGGGGCGTTTTAATGAAAAACTGTTTTTT

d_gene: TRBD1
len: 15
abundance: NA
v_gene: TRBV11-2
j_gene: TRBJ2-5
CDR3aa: CASSPGTGGAETQYF
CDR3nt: TGTGCCAGCAGCCCCGGGACAGGGGGCGCGGAGACCCAGTACTTC

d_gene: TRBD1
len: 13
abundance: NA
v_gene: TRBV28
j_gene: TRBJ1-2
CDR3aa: CASSRGQGGGYTF
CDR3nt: TGTGCCAGCAGCCGGGGACAGGGAGGTGGCTACACCTTC

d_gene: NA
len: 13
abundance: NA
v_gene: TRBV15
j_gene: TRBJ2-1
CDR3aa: CATSSDSRNEQFF
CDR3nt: TGTGCCACCAGCAGTGATAGTCGCAATGAGCAGTTCTTC

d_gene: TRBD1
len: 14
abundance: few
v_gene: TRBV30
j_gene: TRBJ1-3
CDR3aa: CAFDRGTSGNTIYF
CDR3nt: TGTGCCTTCGACAGGGGGACCTCTGGAAACACCATATATTTT

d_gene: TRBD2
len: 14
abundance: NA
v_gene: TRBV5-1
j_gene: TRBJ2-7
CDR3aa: CASSTSGRTYEQYF
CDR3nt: TGCGCCAGCAGCACTAGCGGGAGGACCTACGAGCAGTACTTC

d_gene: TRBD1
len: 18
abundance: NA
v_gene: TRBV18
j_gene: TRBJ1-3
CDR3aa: CASSPRDSSLSSGNTIYF
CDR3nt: TGTGCCAGCTCACCAAGGGACAGCTCCCTGAGCTCTGGAAACACCATATATTTT

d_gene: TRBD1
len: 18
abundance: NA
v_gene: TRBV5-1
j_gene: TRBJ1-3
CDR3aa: CASSLARGQGFSGNTIYF
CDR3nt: TGCGCCAGCAGCTTGGCCCGTGGACAGGGGTTCTCTGGAAACACCATATATTTT

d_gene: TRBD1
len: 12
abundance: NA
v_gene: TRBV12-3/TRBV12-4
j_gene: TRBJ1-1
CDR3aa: CASSLSRGRAFF
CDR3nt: TGTGCCAGCAGTTTAAGCAGGGGGCGAGCTTTCTTT

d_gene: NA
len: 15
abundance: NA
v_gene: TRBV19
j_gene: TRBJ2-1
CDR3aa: CASSRGTRANDEQFF
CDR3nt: TGTGCCAGTAGTCGGGGAACTCGGGCCAACGATGAGCAGTTCTTC

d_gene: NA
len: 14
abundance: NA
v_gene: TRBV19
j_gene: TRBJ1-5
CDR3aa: CASSIVALNQPQHF
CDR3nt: TGTGCCAGTAGTATTGTGGCCCTTAATCAGCCCCAGCATTTT

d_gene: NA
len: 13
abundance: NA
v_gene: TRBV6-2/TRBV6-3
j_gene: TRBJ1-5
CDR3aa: CASSLRVVQPQHF
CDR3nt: TGTGCCAGCAGTCTCCGGGTGGTTCAGCCCCAGCATTTT

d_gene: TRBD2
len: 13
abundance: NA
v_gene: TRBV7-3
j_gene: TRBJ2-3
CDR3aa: CASSLGLAGLQYF
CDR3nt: TGTGCCAGCAGCTTAGGGCTAGCGGGGCTCCAGTATTTT

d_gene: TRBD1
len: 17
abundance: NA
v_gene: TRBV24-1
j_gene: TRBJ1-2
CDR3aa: CATSDNHLGQGDYGYTF
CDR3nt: TGTGCCACCAGTGATAACCATTTAGGACAGGGCGACTATGGCTACACCTTC

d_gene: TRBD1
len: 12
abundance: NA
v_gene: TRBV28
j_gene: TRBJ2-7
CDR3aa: CASRDRAYEQYF
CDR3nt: TGTGCCAGCAGGGACAGGGCCTACGAGCAGTACTTC

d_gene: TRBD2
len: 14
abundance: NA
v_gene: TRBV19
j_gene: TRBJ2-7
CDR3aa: CASSLGGSLYEQYF
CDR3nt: TGTGCCAGTAGTCTTGGCGGGAGTTTGTACGAGCAGTACTTC

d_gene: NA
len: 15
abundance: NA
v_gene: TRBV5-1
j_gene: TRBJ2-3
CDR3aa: CASSAGQPDLTTQYF
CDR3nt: TGCGCCAGCAGCGCGGGACAGCCTGACTTGACAACGCAGTATTTT

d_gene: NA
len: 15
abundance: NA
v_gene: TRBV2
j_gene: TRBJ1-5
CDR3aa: CASSGGRANYQPQHF
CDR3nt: TGTGCCAGCAGTGGAGGCAGGGCCAACTATCAGCCCCAGCATTTT